This T cell receptor (beta chain) was documented in a study of blood T cell repertoires in COVID-19. In the study overall: Whether acute or convalescent, the COVID-19 samples came from the United States, Italy and Spain. From T cells, B-cell-depleted T cells, or PBMCs came the material, which was cDNA or gDNA.

In the source study's methods: It was from reference gene primer amplification that nucleated cell counts were estimated. Profiled with immunoSEQ multiplex PCR; TCRdb holds only in-frame clones, not every one. V and J calls and clone size are those listed in that table; D and trimming were worked out from the DNA. The sample yields 55,000 to 80,000 clones, more than 65% seen once. The CDR3 has 13 amino acids. With 4 bases clipped from V and 8 bases from J, the junction kept 4 bases outside the gene matches. The germline gives CDR1 SGHRS, CDR2 YFSETQ. This rearrangement joins TRBV5-1 to TRBJ1-4, with 8 bases identical to TRBD1. Specimen: peripheral blood. This receptor was identified in a woman over 75 with active or convalescent COVID-19. CDR3 protein: CASSAGGEEKLFF. The CDR3 nucleotides are TGCGCCAGCAGCGCAGGGGGCGAAGAAAAACTGTTTTTT.